These T cell receptor beta chains were read from a single sample in a study of T-cell memory formation after mild COVID-19. One entry per CDR3 protein results from TCRdb running MiXCR on the 5' RACE reads. The sample holds over 95,000 distinct CDR3 sequences, approximately 21% seen once. Sequences were obtained from PBMCs or a T cell subset sorted from them (not recorded which). The receptor set was obtained from a man in his late teens or twenties who had mild COVID-19 (a few samples of this study predate the infection). Cell type and time point are not known. Each CDR3 is given without its conserved first and last residue. Clone size is shown for a subset of rows, as once, few, many or a class of expanded clone.

TRBV12-3/TRBV12-4	-	TRBJ1-1	ASSTKGDTEAF
TRBV10-3	-	TRBJ2-4	ATGGVENIQY
TRBV4-1	many	TRBJ2-3	ASSEYLTGPDTQY
TRBV11-3	-	TRBJ2-1	ASSSSRPDEQF
TRBV24-1	few	TRBJ1-5	ATSDPKGGFNQPQH
TRBV20-1	few	TRBJ2-5	SARTSLQETQY
TRBV27	-	TRBJ2-7	ASSFRGGPYEQY
TRBV7-3	few	TRBJ1-5	ASSLPLEGNQPQH
TRBV12-3/TRBV12-4	-	TRBJ2-5	ASSSQGVQETQY
TRBV7-2	few	TRBJ2-6	ASSYVASGGANVLT
TRBV4-1	-	TRBJ2-3	ASSQLAGGRGDTQY
TRBV27	-	TRBJ1-2	ASSLAGGELYYGYT
TRBV7-2	few	TRBJ1-5	ASSLEADNQPQH
TRBV20-1	-	TRBJ2-7	SASLLAPRSVYEQY
TRBV25-1	-	TRBJ2-5	ASSDLFGTQGGGQETQY
TRBV6-2/TRBV6-3	-	TRBJ2-1	ATLTGYYNEQF
TRBV4-3	few	TRBJ2-1	ASSQARYSYNEQF
TRBV6-2/TRBV6-3	-	TRBJ2-3	ASSYEADTDTQY
TRBV12-3/TRBV12-4	-	TRBJ2-1	ASSWFGAAEQF
TRBV7-9	few	TRBJ2-4	ASSPRTGDYLAKNIQY
TRBV7-9	once	TRBJ1-4	ASSLQNEKLF
TRBV13	few	TRBJ2-5	ASSFVGQGQY
TRBV5-6	few	TRBJ2-1	ASSWALRGAYNEQF
TRBV9	-	TRBJ2-3	ASSGTGTSGGPASTDTQY
TRBV11-1	few	TRBJ2-7	ASSLVWDTNSYEQY
TRBV6-1	many	TRBJ2-7	ASSERGGRGYEQY
TRBV27	-	TRBJ2-4	ASRTKWAGTDIQY
TRBV3-1	few	TRBJ2-2	ASSQDLGQTGELF
TRBV5-1	few	TRBJ2-3	ASTPVGGTDTQY
TRBV9	few	TRBJ2-1	ASSPGGGGRNEQF
TRBV24-1	-	TRBJ2-1	ATSDSQGLVAEQF
TRBV7-9	-	TRBJ2-3	ASSPLGGGTDTQY
TRBV3-1	few	TRBJ1-5	ASSHYRAQPQH
TRBV19	-	TRBJ1-2	ASSIAATNYGYT
TRBV7-9	-	TRBJ2-5	ALGMDKTQY
TRBV5-1	-	TRBJ2-3	ASSLVSTRMVTDTQY
TRBV29-1	-	TRBJ1-1	SVSLKGRGAF
TRBV29-1	-	TRBJ2-2	SVEIPTTGELF
TRBV9	few	TRBJ1-1	ASSARGLSTEAF
TRBV19	few	TRBJ2-6	ASKQGAGGANVLT
TRBV28	-	TRBJ2-3	ATYPLSGTSTDTQY
TRBV6-5	few	TRBJ2-2	ASSYRANRFRATGELF
TRBV28	few	TRBJ2-1	ASSLSANIFNEQF
TRBV12-3/TRBV12-4	few	TRBJ2-5	ASSPSGGRETQY
TRBV27	-	TRBJ2-5	ASSSRQGAQETQY
TRBV4-3	few	TRBJ2-3	ASSQILGGNTDTQY
TRBV29-1	-	TRBJ1-2	SVPSDRGGYGYT
TRBV4-3	-	TRBJ1-1	ASSQAAGYTGNSEAF
TRBV29-1	-	TRBJ1-1	SATGLTEAF
TRBV7-2	many	TRBJ1-4	ASSLTGVWNEKLF
TRBV28	-	TRBJ2-5	ASSLFLLTGREETQY
TRBV7-9	few	TRBJ2-3	ASSLPPDTQY
TRBV5-5	few	TRBJ2-1	ASSLEAGAGYEQF
TRBV4-3	few	TRBJ2-3	ASSQVGSGGAVPPIMQY
TRBV6-2/TRBV6-3	-	TRBJ1-1	ASSYYGAGPAF